The rows below give T cell receptor beta chains drawn from one sample of a study of CD8 T cells in ankylosing spondylitis. TCRdb re-analysed the 5' RACE reads in MiXCR, keeping a single row per CDR3 protein. The repertoire holds 750,000 to 850,000 distinct CDR3 sequences, with around 11% as singletons. Sequences were obtained from blood, either unsorted or a sorted T cell fraction (not recorded which). These receptor sequences come from a male donor with ankylosing spondylitis. Each CDR3 is given with its conserved first and last residue. D genes are given only for firm matches. A clone size is listed for some rows: how often the clone was seen (once, few, many), or a class if it is expanded.

TRBJ2-7 | few | TRBV4-1 | - | TGCGCCAGCAGCCATTGGGCAGGAAAAAGCTCCTACGAGCAGTACTTC | CASSHWAGKSSYEQYF
TRBJ1-1 | few | TRBV6-5 | - | TGTGCCAGCATTAACAGACCCATGAACACTGAAGCTTTCTTT | CASINRPMNTEAFF
TRBJ1-2 | - | TRBV7-9 | - | TGTGCCAGCAGAATAGACACGACGAACTATGGCTACACCTTC | CASRIDTTNYGYTF
TRBJ2-2 | few | TRBV20-1 | - | TGCAGTGCTGGGGTGCCCGGGGAGCTGTTTTTT | CSAGVPGELFF
TRBJ2-1 | few | TRBV7-9 | - | TGTGCCAGCAGCCCAGACTCATACTCCTACAATGAGCAGTTCTTC | CASSPDSYSYNEQFF
TRBJ2-3 | - | TRBV5-5 | TRBD2 | TGTGCCAGCAAAACGGGTATAGCGGGATTGGATACGCAGTATTTT | CASKTGIAGLDTQYF
TRBJ1-5 | many | TRBV6-5 | TRBD1 | TGTGCCAGCAGTTACAGACAGGGGGGCAATCAGCCCCAGCATTTT | CASSYRQGGNQPQHF
TRBJ1-1 | few | TRBV28 | - | TGTGCCAGCAGTTTATCGGGGGCGGGTGCTTTCTTT | CASSLSGAGAFF
TRBJ1-6 | many | TRBV4-2 | TRBD1 | TGTGCCAGCAGCCAGACAGGGGGCGTTGGGTCACCCCTCCACTTT | CASSQTGGVGSPLHF
TRBJ1-1 | many | TRBV20-1 | - | TGCAGTGCCATAGGTCTGGTCCTGGGGACTGAAGCTTTCTTT | CSAIGLVLGTEAFF
TRBJ2-7 | few | TRBV2 | - | TGTGCCAGCAGCATGGAGCACGAGCAGTACTTC | CASSMEHEQYF
TRBJ1-3 | - | TRBV28 | - | TGTGCCCGCAGTTTAACGCCCTCCTCTGGAAACACCATATATTTT | CARSLTPSSGNTIYF
TRBJ1-6 | - | TRBV20-1 | - | TGCAGTGCTAGGGAGAGGCCTTTCGCTTTTAATTCACCCCTCCACTTT | CSARERPFAFNSPLHF
TRBJ2-2 | - | TRBV9 | TRBD2 | TGTGCCAGCAGCGCTTGGACTAGCGAAAGTGGGGAGCTGTTTTTT | CASSAWTSESGELFF
TRBJ1-1 | few | TRBV5-5 | - | TGTGCCAGCAGCTTGGGGGTTAACCGGAACACTGAAGCTTTCTTT | CASSLGVNRNTEAFF
TRBJ2-7 | - | TRBV2 | - | TGTGCCAGCAGTGACGCGGGATACGAGCAGTACTTC | CASSDAGYEQYF
TRBJ1-5 | few | TRBV5-6 | TRBD1 | TGTGCCAGCAGCTTGTATCGGGACAGGGGGCCGAATCAGCCCCAGCATTTT | CASSLYRDRGPNQPQHF
TRBJ2-7 | many | TRBV5-1 | - | TGCGCCAGCAGCCGGGACAACTCCTACGAGCAGTACTTC | CASSRDNSYEQYF
TRBJ2-1 | few | TRBV7-2 | TRBD2 | TGTGCCAGCAGCCGGTGGACTAGGTCCTATGAGCAGTTCTTC | CASSRWTRSYEQFF